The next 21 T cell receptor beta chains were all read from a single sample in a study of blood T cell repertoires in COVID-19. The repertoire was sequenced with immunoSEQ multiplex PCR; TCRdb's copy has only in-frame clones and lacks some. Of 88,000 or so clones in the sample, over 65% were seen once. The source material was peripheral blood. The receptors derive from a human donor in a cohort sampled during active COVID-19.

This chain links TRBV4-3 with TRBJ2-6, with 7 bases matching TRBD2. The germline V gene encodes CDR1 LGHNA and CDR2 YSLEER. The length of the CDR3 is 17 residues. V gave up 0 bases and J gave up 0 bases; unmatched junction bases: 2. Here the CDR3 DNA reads TGCGCCAGCAGCCAAGATACGGGGGGCTCTGGGGCCAACGTCCTGACTTTC. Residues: CASSQDTGGSGANVLTF.

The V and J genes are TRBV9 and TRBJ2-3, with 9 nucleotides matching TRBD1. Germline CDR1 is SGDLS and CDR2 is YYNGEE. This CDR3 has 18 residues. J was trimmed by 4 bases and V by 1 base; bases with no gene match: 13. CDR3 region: CASSVHPGGQGRPDTQYF. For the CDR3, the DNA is TGTGCCAGCAGCGTACACCCGGGGGGACAGGGCCGGCCAGATACGCAGTATTTT.

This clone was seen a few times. As DNA, the CDR3 is TGTGCCAGCAGTTACGACCGGGAGCCTTCCTACGAGCAGTACTTC. Amino acid sequence: CASSYDREPSYEQYF. V and J are TRBV6-2 or TRBV6-3 and TRBJ2-7; tentatively, D is TRBD2 (6 bases). The CDR3 is 15 amino acids. Trimming shortened V by 2 bases and J by 1 base, and 12 bases separated the two germline ends. Germline CDR1 and CDR2: MNHEY and SVGEGT.

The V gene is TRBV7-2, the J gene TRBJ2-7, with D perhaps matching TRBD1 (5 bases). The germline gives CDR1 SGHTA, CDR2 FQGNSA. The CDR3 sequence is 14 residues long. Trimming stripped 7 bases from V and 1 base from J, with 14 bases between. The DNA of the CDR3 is TGTGCCAGCAACCAGGGCAGTTTTTCCTACGAGCAGTACTTC. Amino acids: CASNQGSFSYEQYF.

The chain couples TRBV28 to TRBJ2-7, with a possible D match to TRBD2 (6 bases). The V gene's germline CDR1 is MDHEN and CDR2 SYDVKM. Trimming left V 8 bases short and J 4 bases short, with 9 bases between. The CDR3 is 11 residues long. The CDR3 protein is CASGGTYEQYF. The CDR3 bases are TGTGCCAGCGGAGGGACGTACGAGCAGTACTTC. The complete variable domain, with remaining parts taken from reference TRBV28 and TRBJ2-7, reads DVKVTQSSRYLVKRTGEKVFLECVQDMDHENMFWYRQDPGLGLRLIYFSYDVKMKEKGDIPEGYSVSREKKERFSLILESASTNQTSMYLCASGGTYEQYFGPGTRLTVT.

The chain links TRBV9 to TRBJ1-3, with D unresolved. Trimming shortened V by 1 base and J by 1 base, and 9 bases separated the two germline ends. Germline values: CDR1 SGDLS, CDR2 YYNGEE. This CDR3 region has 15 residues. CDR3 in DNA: TGTGCCAGCAGCGTATCGGGTTTTTCTGGAAACACCATATATTTT. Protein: CASSVSGFSGNTIYF.

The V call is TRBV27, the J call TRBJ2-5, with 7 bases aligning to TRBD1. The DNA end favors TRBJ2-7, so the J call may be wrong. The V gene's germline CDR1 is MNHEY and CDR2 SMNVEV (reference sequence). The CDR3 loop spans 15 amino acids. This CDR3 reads CASSFKGDSSDEQYF. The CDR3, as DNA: TGTGCCAGCAGTTTTAAGGGGGACAGTTCGGACGAGCAGTACTTC.

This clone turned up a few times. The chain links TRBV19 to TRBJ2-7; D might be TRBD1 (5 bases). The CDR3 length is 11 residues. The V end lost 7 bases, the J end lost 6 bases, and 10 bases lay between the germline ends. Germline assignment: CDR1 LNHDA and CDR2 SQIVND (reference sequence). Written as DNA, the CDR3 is TGTGCCAGTACAAGGGGTTTCGAGCAGTACTTC. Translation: CASTRGFEQYF.

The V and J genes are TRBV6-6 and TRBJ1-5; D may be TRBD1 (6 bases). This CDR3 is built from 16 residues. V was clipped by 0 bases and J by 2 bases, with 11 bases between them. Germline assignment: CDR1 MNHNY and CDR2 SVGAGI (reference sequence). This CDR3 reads CASSYSRGNGNQPQHF. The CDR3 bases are TGTGCCAGCAGTTACTCGAGGGGGAATGGCAATCAGCCCCAGCATTTT.

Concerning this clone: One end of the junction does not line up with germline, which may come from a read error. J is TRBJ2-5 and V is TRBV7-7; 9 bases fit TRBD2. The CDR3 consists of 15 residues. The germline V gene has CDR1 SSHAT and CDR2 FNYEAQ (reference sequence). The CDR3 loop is CASSSGLARQETQYF. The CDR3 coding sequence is TGTGCTAGCAGTTCTGGACTAGCGAGGCAAGAGACCCAGTACTTC.

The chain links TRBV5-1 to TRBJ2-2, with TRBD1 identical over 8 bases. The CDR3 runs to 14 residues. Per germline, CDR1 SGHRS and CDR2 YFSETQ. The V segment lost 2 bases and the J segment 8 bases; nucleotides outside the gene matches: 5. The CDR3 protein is CASSFGQGRGELFF. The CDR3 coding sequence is TGCGCCAGCAGCTTCGGACAGGGCAGGGGGGAGCTGTTTTTT.

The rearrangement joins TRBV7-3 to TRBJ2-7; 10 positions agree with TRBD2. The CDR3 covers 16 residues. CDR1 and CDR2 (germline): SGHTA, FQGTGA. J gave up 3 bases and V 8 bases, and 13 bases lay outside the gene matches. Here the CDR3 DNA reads TGTGCCAGCGGACCAGATAGCGGGGGGAAATACTACGAGCAGTACTTC. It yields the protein CASGPDSGGKYYEQYF.

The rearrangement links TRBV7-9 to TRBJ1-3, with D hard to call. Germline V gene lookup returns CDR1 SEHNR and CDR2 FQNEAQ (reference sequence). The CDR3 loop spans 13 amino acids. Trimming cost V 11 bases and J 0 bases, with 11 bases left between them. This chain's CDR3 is CAAGSLSGNTIYF. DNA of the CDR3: TGTGCCGCCGGGAGCCTCTCTGGAAACACCATATATTTT. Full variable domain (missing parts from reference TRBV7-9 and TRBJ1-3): DTGVSQNPRHKITKRGQNVTFRCDPISEHNRLYWYRQTLGQGPEFLTYFQNEAQLEKSRLLSDRFSAERPKGSFSTLEIQRTEQGDSAMYLCAAGSLSGNTIYFGEGSWLTVV.

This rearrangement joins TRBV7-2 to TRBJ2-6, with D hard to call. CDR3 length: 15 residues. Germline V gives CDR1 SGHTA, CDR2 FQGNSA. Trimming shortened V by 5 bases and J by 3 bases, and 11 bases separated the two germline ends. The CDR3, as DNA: TGTGCCAGCAGCCCACAAGTCCTTGGGGCCAACGTCCTGACTTTC. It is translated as CASSPQVLGANVLTF. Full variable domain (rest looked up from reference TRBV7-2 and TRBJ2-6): GAGVSQSPSNKVTEKGKDVELRCDPISGHTALYWYRQSLGQGLEFLIYFQGNSAPDKSGLPSDRFSAERTGGSVSTLTIQRTQQEDSAVYLCASSPQVLGANVLTFGAGSRLTVL.

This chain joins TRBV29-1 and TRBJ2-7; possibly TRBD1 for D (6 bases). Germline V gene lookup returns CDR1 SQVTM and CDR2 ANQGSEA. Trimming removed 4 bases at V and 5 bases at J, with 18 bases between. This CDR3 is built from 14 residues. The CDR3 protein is CSVGIKGVFHEQYF. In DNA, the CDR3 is TGCAGCGTTGGTATTAAGGGGGTCTTTCACGAGCAGTACTTC.

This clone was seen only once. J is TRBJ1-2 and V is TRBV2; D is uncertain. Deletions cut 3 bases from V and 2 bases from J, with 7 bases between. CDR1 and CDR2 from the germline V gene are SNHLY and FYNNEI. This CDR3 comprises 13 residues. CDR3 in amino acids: CASSDEVNYGYTF. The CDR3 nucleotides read TGTGCCAGCAGTGATGAGGTCAACTATGGCTACACCTTC.

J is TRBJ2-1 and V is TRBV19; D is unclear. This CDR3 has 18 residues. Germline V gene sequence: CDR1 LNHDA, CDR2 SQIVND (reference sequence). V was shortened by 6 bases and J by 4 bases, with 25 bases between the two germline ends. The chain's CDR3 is CASSSSIGTPFGYNEQFF. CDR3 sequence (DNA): TGTGCCAGTAGCTCTAGTATCGGAACCCCCTTCGGGTACAATGAGCAGTTCTTC.

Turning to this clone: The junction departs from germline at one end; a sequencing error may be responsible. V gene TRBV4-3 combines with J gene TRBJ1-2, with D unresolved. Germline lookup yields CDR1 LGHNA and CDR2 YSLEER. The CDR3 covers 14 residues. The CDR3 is CASRQDLASSGYTF. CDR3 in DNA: TGCGCCAGCAGACAAGATCTGGCCTCGTCTGGCTACACCTTC.

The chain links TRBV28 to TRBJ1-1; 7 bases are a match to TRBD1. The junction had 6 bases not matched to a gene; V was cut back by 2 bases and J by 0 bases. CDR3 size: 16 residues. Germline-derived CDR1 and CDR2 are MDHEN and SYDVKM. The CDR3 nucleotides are TGTGCCAGCAGTTTAGCGGGACAGACTATGAACACTGAAGCTTTCTTT. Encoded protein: CASSLAGQTMNTEAFF.

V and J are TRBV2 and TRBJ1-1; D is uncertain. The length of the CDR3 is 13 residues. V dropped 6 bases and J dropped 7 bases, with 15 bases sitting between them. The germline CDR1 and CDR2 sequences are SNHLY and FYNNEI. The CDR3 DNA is TGTGCCAGCAGGCCCGATCGATACGGTGAAGCTTTCTTT. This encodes CASRPDRYGEAFF.

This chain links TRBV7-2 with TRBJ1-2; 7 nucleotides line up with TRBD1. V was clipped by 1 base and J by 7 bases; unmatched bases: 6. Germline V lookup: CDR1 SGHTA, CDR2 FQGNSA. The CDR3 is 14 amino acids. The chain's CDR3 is CASSLGTGVTGYTF. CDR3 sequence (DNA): TGTGCCAGCAGCTTAGGAACAGGGGTAACTGGCTACACCTTC.